This is a list of T cell receptor beta chains from one sample in a study of blood T cell repertoires in COVID-19. The assay was immunoSEQ multiplex PCR, and TCRdb's table has in-frame clones only and misses some. This sample has 270,000 or so clones, with about four fifths found just once. Sequencing was carried out using peripheral blood. The receptors here all came from a woman in her late teens or twenties with acute or convalescent COVID-19. CDR3s include the opening cysteine and the closing phenylalanine or tryptophan.

TRBV27	TRBJ1-6	CASSLKWTGVNSPLHF
TRBV5-4	TRBJ2-1	CASSLHGSSYNEQFF
TRBV6-5	TRBJ2-5	CASCSGSRETQYF
TRBV10-3	TRBJ1-1	CAIRRQGSDTEAFF
TRBV19	TRBJ1-1	CATRGGIEAFF
TRBV30	TRBJ1-2	CAWSVGGRYTF
TRBV27	TRBJ2-4	CASSASDNWGNIQYF
TRBV3-1/TRBV3-2	TRBJ2-3	CASSPNKLAGGPHTQYF
TRBV24-1	TRBJ2-3	CATSSPGQGLYTQYF
TRBV14	TRBJ1-1	CASSQNTRTGGWTEAFF
TRBV27	TRBJ2-3	CASSPRLSTDTQYF
TRBV24-1	TRBJ2-7	CATSDGPGDEQYF
TRBV7-9	TRBJ2-6	CASSDTGDGANVLTF
TRBV28	TRBJ1-4	CASSPPGEYNEKLFF
TRBV4-3	TRBJ1-4	CASSQERGQGAYEKLFF
TRBV4-1	TRBJ2-7	CASSQDPLLAGRSSYEQYF
TRBV7-3	TRBJ2-5	CASSHTGTYQETQYF
TRBV6-2/TRBV6-3	TRBJ1-2	CASSPPRRASGGYTF
TRBV4-3	TRBJ2-7	CASSQGTASYEQYF